This T cell receptor beta chain was captured by sequencing in a study of low-dose radiotherapy and immunotherapy resistance in tumors. Study summary: Members of Cohort 1 were treated with 0.5 Gy per fraction every 2 weeks. The prescribed total PTV dose was 6.5 Gy. The study gave Cohort 2 1 Gy per fraction every two weeks, totaling 13 Gy over 26 weeks.

Germline CDR1 is MDHEN and CDR2 is SYDVKM. The J segment lost 8 bases and the V segment lost 0 bases, leaving 7 bases of the junction unmatched. The CDR3 is 15 residues long. cDNA synthesis used a TRAV/TRBV-specific primer set for both chains. A roughly 19-cycle PCR with a constant-region primer and V-primer adapter amplified TCRs. Each CDR3 protein is one row after TCRdb ran MiXCR on the reads. Of 95,000 to 100,000 distinct CDR3 sequences in the sample, roughly 20% are singletons; the top ten hold over 4%. Time point described: after trial treatment. The treatment here: LDRT plus nivolumab, ipilimumab, low-dose cyclophosphamide and aspirin (RACIN trial). In the RACIN dose-escalation trial, donors got nivolumab plus ipilimumab with aspirin, cyclophosphamide and radiotherapy. This clonotype was counted between two and nine times.

The receptor's source is a male donor with prostate cancer. Sequencing was performed on PBMCs, taken after low-dose radiotherapy plus immunotherapy. V usage is TRBV28 and J usage is TRBJ1-2; 9 bases match TRBD1. For the CDR3, the DNA is TGTGCCAGCAGTTTATGGGACAGGGGTAGGAAAGGCTACACCTTC. This gives the protein CASSLWDRGRKGYTF.